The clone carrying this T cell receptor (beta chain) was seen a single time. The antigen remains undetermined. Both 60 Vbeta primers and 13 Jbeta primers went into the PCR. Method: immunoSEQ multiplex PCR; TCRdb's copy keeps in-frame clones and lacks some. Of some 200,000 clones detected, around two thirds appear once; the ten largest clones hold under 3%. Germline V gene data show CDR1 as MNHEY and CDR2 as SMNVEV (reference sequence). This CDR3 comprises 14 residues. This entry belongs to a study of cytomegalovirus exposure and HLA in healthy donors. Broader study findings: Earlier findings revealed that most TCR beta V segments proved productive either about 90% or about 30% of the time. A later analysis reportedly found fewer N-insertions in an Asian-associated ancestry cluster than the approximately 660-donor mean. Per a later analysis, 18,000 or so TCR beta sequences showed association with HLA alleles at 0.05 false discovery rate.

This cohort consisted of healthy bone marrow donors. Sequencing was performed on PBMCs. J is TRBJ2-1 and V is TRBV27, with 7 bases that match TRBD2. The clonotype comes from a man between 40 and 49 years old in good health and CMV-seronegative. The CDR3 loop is CATYSSGTYNEQFF. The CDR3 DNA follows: TGTGCGACTTACTCTAGCGGTACCTACAATGAGCAGTTCTTC.